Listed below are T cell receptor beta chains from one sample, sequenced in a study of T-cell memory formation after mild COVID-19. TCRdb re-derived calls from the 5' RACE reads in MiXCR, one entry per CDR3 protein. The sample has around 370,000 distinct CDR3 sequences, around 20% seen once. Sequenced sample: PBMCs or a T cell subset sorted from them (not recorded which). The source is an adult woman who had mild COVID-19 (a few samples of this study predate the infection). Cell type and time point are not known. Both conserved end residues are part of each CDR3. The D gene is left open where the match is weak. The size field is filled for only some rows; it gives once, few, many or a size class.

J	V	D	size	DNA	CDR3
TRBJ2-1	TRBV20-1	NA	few	TGCAGTGCTAGGACCAGGGGATCCTCCTACAATGAGCAGTTCTTC	CSARTRGSSYNEQFF
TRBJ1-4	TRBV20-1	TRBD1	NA	TGCAGTGTTCGAGACGACAGGGTGGTAGCAGGCACTAATGAAAAACTGTTTTTT	CSVRDDRVVAGTNEKLFF
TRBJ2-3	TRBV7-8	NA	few	TGTGCCAGCAGCTTGGGCGGTCACACAGATACGCAGTATTTT	CASSLGGHTDTQYF
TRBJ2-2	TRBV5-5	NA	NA	TGTGCCAGCAGCTTGGGTTCGCGAATGCTCACCGGGGAGCTGTTTTTT	CASSLGSRMLTGELFF
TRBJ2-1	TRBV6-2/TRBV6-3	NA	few	TGTGCCAGCAGACGTGCTAGTCAAATTGAGCAGTTCTTC	CASRRASQIEQFF
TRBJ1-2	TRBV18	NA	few	TGTGCCAGCCCACAAACGGGGACTAACTATGGCTACACCTTC	CASPQTGTNYGYTF
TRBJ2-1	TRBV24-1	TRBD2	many	TGTGCCACCAGTGATTCCGGGACTATGAGGTATGAGCAGTTCTTC	CATSDSGTMRYEQFF
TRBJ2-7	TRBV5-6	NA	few	TGTGCCAGCAGCTTGGGGGCCTTCTCCTACGAGCAGTACTTC	CASSLGAFSYEQYF
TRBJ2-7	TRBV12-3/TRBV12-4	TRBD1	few	TGTGCCAGCAGTTTTCAGGCAGGGGGCAACGAGCAGTACTTC	CASSFQAGGNEQYF
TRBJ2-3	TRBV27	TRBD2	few	TGTGCCAGCAGTTTCTTAGCGGGAGTAACAGATACGCAGTATTTT	CASSFLAGVTDTQYF
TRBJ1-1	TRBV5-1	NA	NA	TGCGCCAGCAGCCGCCGGGACGGCAGGAACACTGAAGCTTTCTTT	CASSRRDGRNTEAFF
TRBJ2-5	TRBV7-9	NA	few	TGTGCCAGCTGCCATTGGAGCGGTGAGACCCAGTACTTC	CASCHWSGETQYF
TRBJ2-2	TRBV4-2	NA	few	TGTGCCAGCAGCCATAACCGCTACACCGGGGAGCTGTTTTTT	CASSHNRYTGELFF
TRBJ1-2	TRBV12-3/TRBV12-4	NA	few	TGTGCCAGCAGTGCGCTCCCGGGACAAGTGGGCACCTTC	CASSALPGQVGTF
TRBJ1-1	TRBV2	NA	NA	TGTGCCAGCAGTGACGTGGGGATCGCTGAAGCTTTCTTT	CASSDVGIAEAFF
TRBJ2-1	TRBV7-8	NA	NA	TGTGCCAGCCAGCCCCCCTTCAGGTCCAGCTCCTACAATGAGCAGTTCTTC	CASQPPFRSSSYNEQFF
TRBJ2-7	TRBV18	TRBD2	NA	TGTGCCAGCTCACTCACTACGGGACTAGCGATCTACGAGCAGTACTTC	CASSLTTGLAIYEQYF
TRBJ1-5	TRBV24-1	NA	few	TGTGCCACCAGTGAGTCTAATCAGCCCCAGCATTTT	CATSESNQPQHF
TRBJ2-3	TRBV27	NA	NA	TGTGCCAGCAGTTTATCGGGGGCTCGCGCAGATACGCAGTATTTT	CASSLSGARADTQYF
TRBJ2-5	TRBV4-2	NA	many	TGTGCCAGCAGCCAAGGACGGCAAGAGACCCAGTACTTC	CASSQGRQETQYF
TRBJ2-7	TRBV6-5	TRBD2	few	TGTGCCAGCAGTTTAACTAGCGGGAGAGTGGACGAGCAGTACTTC	CASSLTSGRVDEQYF
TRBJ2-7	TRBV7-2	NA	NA	TGTGCCAGCAGCTCCCCAAGGCCCAGGCGGGGCACCTACGAGCAGTACTTC	CASSSPRPRRGTYEQYF
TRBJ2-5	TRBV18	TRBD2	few	TGTGCCAGCTCTCGTAAGCGGGAGTCATTGGAGACCCAGTACTTC	CASSRKRESLETQYF
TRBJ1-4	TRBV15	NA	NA	TGTGCCACCAGCATAGGGCTCCAAACTAATGAAAAACTGTTTTTT	CATSIGLQTNEKLFF
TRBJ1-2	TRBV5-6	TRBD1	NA	TGTGCCAGCAGCTGGGGGACAGAAGATGGCTACACCTTC	CASSWGTEDGYTF
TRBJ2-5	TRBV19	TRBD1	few	TGTGCCAGTAGTACCCGGACAGGGCCAGATCGAGAGACCCAGTACTTC	CASSTRTGPDRETQYF
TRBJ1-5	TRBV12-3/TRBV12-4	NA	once	TGTGCCAGCAGTTTCGCTTTCTCTGGGGTCGGGTGGGATCAGCCCCAGCATTTT	CASSFAFSGVGWDQPQHF
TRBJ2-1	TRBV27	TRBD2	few	TGTGCCAGCAGTCTTCTACGGCTAGCGGATTACAATGAGCAGTTCTTC	CASSLLRLADYNEQFF
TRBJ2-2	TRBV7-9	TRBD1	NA	TGTGCCAGCAGCCTACAGGGGATGAACACCGGGGAGCTGTTTTTT	CASSLQGMNTGELFF
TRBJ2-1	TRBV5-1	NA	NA	TGCGCCAGCAGCTCTCTGCTCGAGGGGAATGAGCAGTTCTTC	CASSSLLEGNEQFF
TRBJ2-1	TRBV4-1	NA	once	TGCGCCAGCAGCCAAGAGAAGAGAGGGCGGGCTAGCTCCTACAATGAGCAGTTCTTC	CASSQEKRGRASSYNEQFF
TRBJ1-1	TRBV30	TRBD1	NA	TGTGCCTGGACCCCGGGACAGGGGTCTGAAGCTTTCTTT	CAWTPGQGSEAFF
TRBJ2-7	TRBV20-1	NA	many	TGCAGTGCTAGTCCCGGGGAAAGGATATACGAGCAGTACTTC	CSASPGERIYEQYF
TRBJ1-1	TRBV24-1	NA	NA	TGTGCCACCAGTGATCGGGGGGACACTGAAGCTTTCTTT	CATSDRGDTEAFF
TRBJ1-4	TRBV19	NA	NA	TGTGCCAGTAGTAATATGGCAGGAGATGCAACTAATGAAAAACTGTTTTTT	CASSNMAGDATNEKLFF
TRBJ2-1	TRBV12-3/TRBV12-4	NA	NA	TGTGCCAATCTAATTGGGCGTGGGGCCTACAATGAGCAGTTCTTC	CANLIGRGAYNEQFF
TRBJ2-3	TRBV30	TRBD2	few	TGTGCCTGGAGTGTACGTTCAGGACTAGTCCTCGGCACAGATACGCAGTATTTT	CAWSVRSGLVLGTDTQYF
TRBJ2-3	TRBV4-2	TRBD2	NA	TGTGCCAGCAGCCTTCCGGGACTAGTGTCGGTGGGCACAGATACGCAGTATTTT	CASSLPGLVSVGTDTQYF